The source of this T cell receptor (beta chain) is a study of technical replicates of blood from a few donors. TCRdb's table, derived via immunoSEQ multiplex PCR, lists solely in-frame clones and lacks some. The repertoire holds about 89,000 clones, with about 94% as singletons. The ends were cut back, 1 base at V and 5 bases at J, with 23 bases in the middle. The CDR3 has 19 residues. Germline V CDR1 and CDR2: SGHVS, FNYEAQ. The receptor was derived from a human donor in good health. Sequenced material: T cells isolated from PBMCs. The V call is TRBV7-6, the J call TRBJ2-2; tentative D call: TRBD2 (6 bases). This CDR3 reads CASSLVIYGGTGPTGELFF. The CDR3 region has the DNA TGTGCCAGCAGCTTAGTGATTTACGGGGGTACAGGACCGACCGGGGAGCTGTTTTTT.